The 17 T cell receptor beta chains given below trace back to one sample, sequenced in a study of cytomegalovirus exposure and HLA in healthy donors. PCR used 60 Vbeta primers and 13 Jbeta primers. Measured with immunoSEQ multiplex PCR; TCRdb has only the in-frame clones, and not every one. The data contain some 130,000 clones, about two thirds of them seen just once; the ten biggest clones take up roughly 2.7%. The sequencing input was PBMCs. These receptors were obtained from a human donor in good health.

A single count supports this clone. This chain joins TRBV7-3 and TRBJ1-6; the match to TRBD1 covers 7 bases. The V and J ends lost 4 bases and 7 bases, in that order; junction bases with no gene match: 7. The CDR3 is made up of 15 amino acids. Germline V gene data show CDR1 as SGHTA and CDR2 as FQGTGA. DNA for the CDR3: TGTGCCAGCAGCTCGAACAGGGGCAAGAATTCACCCCTCCACTTT. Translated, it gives CASSSNRGKNSPLHF.

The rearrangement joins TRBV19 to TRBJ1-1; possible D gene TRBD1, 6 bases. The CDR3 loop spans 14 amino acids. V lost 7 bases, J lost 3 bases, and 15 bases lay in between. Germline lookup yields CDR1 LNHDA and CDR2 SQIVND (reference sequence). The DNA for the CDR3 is TGTGCCAGTACCACAGGGTGGCACGACACTGAAGCTTTCTTT. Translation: CASTTGWHDTEAFF.

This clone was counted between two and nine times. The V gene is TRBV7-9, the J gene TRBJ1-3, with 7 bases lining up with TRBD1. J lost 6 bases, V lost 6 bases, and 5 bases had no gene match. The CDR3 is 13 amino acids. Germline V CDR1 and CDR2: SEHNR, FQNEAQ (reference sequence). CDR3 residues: CASRQGTANTIYF. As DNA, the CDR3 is TGTGCCAGCAGACAAGGGACAGCAAACACCATATATTTT.

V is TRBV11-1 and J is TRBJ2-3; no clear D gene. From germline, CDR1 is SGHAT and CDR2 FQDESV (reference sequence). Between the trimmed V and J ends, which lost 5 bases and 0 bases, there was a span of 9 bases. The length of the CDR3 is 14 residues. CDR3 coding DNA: TGTGCCAGCAGCCCCCGTACTAGCACAGATACGCAGTATTTT. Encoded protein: CASSPRTSTDTQYF. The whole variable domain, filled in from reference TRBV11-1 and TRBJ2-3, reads EAEVAQSPRYKITEKSQAVAFWCDPISGHATLYWYRQILGQGPELLVQFQDESVVDDSQLPKDRFSAERLKGVDSTLKIQPAELGDSAMYLCASSPRTSTDTQYFGPGTRLTVL.

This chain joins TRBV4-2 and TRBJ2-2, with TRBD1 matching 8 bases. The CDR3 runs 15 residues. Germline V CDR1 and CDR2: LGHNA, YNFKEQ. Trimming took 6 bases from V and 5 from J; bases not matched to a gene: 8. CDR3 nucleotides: TGTGCCAGCAGTTATGGTCAGGGGGCGACCGGGGAGCTGTTTTTT. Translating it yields CASSYGQGATGELFF.

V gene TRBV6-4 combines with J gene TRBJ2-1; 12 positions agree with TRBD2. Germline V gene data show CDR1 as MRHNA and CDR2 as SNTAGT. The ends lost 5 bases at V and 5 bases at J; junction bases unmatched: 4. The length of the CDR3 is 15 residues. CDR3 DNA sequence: TGTGCCAGCAGTCCTAGCGGGGGGGCCGACAATGAGCAGTTCTTC. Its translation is CASSPSGGADNEQFF.

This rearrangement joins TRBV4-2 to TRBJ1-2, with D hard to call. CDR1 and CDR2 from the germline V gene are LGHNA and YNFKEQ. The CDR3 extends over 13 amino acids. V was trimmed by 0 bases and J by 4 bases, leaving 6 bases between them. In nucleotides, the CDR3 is TGTGCCAGCAGCCAAGACCGGTCCTATGGCTACACCTTC. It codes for CASSQDRSYGYTF.

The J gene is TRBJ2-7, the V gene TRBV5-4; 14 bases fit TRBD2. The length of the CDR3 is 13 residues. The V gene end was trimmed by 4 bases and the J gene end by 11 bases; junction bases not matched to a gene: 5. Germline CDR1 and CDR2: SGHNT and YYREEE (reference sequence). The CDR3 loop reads CASSPGLAGEEYF. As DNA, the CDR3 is TGTGCCAGCAGCCCGGGACTAGCGGGAGAAGAGTACTTC. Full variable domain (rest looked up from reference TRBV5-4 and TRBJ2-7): ETGVTQSPTHLIKTRGQQVTLRCSSQSGHNTVSWYQQALGQGPQFIFQYYREEENGRGNFPPRFSGLQFPNYSSELNVNALELDDSALYLCASSPGLAGEEYFGPGTRLTVT.

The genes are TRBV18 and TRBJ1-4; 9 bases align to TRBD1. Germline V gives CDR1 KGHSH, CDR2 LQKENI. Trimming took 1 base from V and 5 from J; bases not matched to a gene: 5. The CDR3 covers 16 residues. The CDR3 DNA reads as TGTGCCAGCTCACCACTGGCCGGGACAGGGAATGAAAAACTGTTTTTT. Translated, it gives CASSPLAGTGNEKLFF.

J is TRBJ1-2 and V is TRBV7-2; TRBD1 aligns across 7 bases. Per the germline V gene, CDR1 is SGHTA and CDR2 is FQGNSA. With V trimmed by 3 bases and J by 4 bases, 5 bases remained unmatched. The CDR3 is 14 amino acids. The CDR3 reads CASSFIGGLYGYTF. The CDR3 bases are TGTGCCAGCAGCTTTATAGGGGGCCTCTATGGCTACACCTTC.

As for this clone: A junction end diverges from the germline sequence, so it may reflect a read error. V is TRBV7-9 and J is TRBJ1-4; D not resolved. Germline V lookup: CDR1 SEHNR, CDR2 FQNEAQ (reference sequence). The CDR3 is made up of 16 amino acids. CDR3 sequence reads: CSSTPSRGATNEKLFF. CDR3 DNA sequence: TGTTCCAGCACCCCCTCCCGGGGAGCAACTAATGAAAAACTGTTTTTT. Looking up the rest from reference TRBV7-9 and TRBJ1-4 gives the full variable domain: DTGVSQNPRHKITKRGQNVTFRCDPISEHNRLYWYRQTLGQGPEFLTYFQNEAQLEKSRLLSDRFSAERPKGSFSTLEIQRTEQGDSAMYLCSSTPSRGATNEKLFFGSGTQLSVL.

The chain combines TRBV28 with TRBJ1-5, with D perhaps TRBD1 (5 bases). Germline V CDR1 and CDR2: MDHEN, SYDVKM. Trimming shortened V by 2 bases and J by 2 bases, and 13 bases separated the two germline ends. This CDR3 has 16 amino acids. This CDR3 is CASSLRSGGRNQPQHF. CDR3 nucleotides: TGTGCCAGCAGTTTAAGATCCGGGGGACGCAATCAGCCCCAGCATTTT. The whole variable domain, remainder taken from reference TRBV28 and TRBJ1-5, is DVKVTQSSRYLVKRTGEKVFLECVQDMDHENMFWYRQDPGLGLRLIYFSYDVKMKEKGDIPEGYSVSREKKERFSLILESASTNQTSMYLCASSLRSGGRNQPQHFGDGTRLSIL.

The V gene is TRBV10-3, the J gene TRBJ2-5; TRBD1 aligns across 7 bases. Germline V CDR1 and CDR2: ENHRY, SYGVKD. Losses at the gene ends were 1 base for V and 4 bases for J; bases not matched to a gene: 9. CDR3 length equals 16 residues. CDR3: CAISELARGKGETQYF. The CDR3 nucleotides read TGTGCCATCAGTGAGTTGGCCAGGGGGAAAGGAGAGACCCAGTACTTC.

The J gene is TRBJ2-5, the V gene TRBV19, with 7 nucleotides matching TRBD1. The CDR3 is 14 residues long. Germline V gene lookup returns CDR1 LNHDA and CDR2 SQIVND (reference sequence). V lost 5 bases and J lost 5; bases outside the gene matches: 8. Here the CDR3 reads CASSVRQGGETQYF. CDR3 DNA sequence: TGTGCCAGTAGTGTCCGACAGGGCGGGGAGACCCAGTACTTC. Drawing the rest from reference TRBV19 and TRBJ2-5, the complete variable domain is DGGITQSPKYLFRKEGQNVTLSCEQNLNHDAMYWYRQDPGQGLRLIYYSQIVNDFQKGDIAEGYSVSREKKESFPLTVTSAQKNPTAFYLCASSVRQGGETQYFGPGTRLLVL.

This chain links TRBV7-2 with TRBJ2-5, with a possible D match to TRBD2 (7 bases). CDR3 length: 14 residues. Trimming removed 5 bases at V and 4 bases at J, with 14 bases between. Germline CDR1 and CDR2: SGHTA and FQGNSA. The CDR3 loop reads CASSEGGPGETQYF. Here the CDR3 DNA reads TGTGCCAGCAGCGAGGGGGGGCCCGGAGAGACCCAGTACTTC.

The CDR3 spells CASSPQGQGFSYEQYF. CDR3 bases: TGTGCCAGCAGCCCCCAGGGACAGGGATTTTCCTACGAGCAGTACTTC. The V gene is TRBV11-2, the J gene TRBJ2-7, with 9 nucleotides matching TRBD1. The CDR3 totals 16 residues. V trimming: 5 bases; J trimming: 1 base; junction bases outside the gene matches: 9. CDR1 and CDR2 from the germline V gene are SGHAT and FQNNGV.

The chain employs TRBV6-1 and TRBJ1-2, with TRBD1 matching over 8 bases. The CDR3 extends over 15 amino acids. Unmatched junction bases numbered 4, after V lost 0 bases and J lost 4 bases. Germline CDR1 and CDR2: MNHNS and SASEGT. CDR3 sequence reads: CASSEAGTGPYGYTF. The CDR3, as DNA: TGTGCCAGCAGTGAAGCCGGGACAGGTCCCTATGGCTACACCTTC.